The 11 T cell receptor beta chains below were found in one sample sequenced in a study of T cell repertoires in cytomegalovirus infection. TCRdb re-called the reads through MiXCR, storing one row per CDR3 protein. The sample has 560,000 or so distinct CDR3 sequences, approximately 15% seen once. The sequenced sample consisted of CD8+ T cells from PBMCs. Receptors originate from a human donor in good health (CMV status not recorded). Some clones in this sample may be carry-over from other donors' samples.

This clonotype has a count of ten or more. The V call is TRBV6-6, the J call TRBJ2-7, with D perhaps TRBD2 (6 bases). Germline V gene lookup returns CDR1 MNHNY and CDR2 SVGAGI (reference sequence). V lost 2 bases and J 7 bases, leaving 9 bases between the germline ends. The CDR3 extends over 12 amino acids. CDR3 protein: CASSYPTREQYF. The CDR3 nucleotides are TGTGCCAGCAGTTACCCGACTAGGGAGCAGTACTTC.

The chain links TRBV15 to TRBJ2-3; no definite D call. The CDR3 has 16 residues. Germline lookup yields CDR1 LNHNV and CDR2 YYDKDF (reference sequence). Trimming stripped 0 bases from V and 2 bases from J, with 12 bases between. The CDR3 spells CATSRESSFSTDTQYF. The CDR3 DNA is TGTGCCACCAGCAGAGAATCGAGTTTTTCCACAGATACGCAGTATTTT. Looking up the rest from reference TRBV15 and TRBJ2-3 gives the full variable domain: DAMVIQNPRYQVTQFGKPVTLSCSQTLNHNVMYWYQQKSSQAPKLLFHYYDKDFNNEADTPDNFQSRRPNTSFCFLDIRSPGLGDTAMYLCATSRESSFSTDTQYFGPGTRLTVL.

As regards this clonotype: At one boundary the junction diverges from the germline segment, which might be a read error. V usage is TRBV7-9 and J usage is TRBJ2-7; TRBD2 might be the D (6 bases). CDR3 length equals 12 residues. Per germline, CDR1 SEHNR and CDR2 FQNEAQ (reference sequence). Here the CDR3 reads CAGSFSGYEQYF. The CDR3 DNA follows: TGTGCCGGCAGCTTTAGCGGATACGAGCAGTACTTC.

This clonotype was seen a single time. This chain uses TRBV2 with TRBJ2-3; 12 nucleotides line up with TRBD2. Germline values: CDR1 SNHLY, CDR2 FYNNEI. There are 16 residues in the CDR3. V was clipped by 6 bases and J by 2 bases; unmatched bases: 6. CDR3 bases: TGTGCCAGCAGCGCGGGGACTAGCGGGCACACAGATACGCAGTATTTT. This encodes CASSAGTSGHTDTQYF.

A few counts support this clonotype. V and J are TRBV20-1 and TRBJ2-3, with D perhaps TRBD2 (6 bases). The CDR3 is 14 residues long. V was trimmed by 5 bases and J by 6 bases, leaving 18 bases between them. The V gene's germline CDR1 is DFQATT and CDR2 SNEGSKA (reference sequence). The CDR3 loop reads CSARDFRESDTQYF. CDR3 coding DNA: TGCAGTGCTCGGGACTTCAGAGAGAGCGATACGCAGTATTTT.

The chain has TRBV10-2 and TRBJ1-2; possible D gene TRBD1, 5 bases. This CDR3 is 14 amino acids long. V gave up 4 bases and J gave up 8 bases, with 17 bases separating them. Germline V gives CDR1 WSHSY, CDR2 SAAADI. The CDR3 coding sequence is TGCGCCAGCAGTGTTGAAGGGGTCTACGGAGGCTACACCTTC. As protein: CASSVEGVYGGYTF.

The chain joins TRBV20-1 to TRBJ2-3; 7 bases match TRBD2. J gave up 0 bases and V 2 bases, and 2 bases lay outside the gene matches. This CDR3 is built from 14 residues. Germline V gives CDR1 DFQATT, CDR2 SNEGSKA (reference sequence). The CDR3 DNA is TGCAGTGCTAGAAGCGGGGCCAGCACAGATACGCAGTATTTT. Its protein product is CSARSGASTDTQYF.

This clonotype was found a few times. V and J are TRBV2 and TRBJ2-7; TRBD1 is a possible D gene (6 bases). Germline V gene sequence: CDR1 SNHLY, CDR2 FYNNEI. The CDR3 totals 13 residues. V gave up 7 bases and J gave up 3 bases, with 13 bases separating them. CDR3 loop: CASNPRDNYEQYF. The CDR3 nucleotides read TGTGCCAGCAACCCCCGGGACAACTACGAGCAGTACTTC.

This clonotype was recorded a few times. This chain links TRBV12-5 with TRBJ2-2, with D possibly TRBD1 on 6 matching bases. This CDR3 is 14 amino acids long. Germline assignment: CDR1 LGHNT and CDR2 FRNRAP. The germline V and J ends were trimmed by 6 bases and 2 bases, with 10 bases remaining between them. The CDR3 spells CASGNRVNTGELFF. DNA for the CDR3: TGTGCTAGTGGAAACAGGGTTAACACCGGGGAGCTGTTTTTT. Looking up the rest from reference TRBV12-5 and TRBJ2-2 gives the full variable domain: DARVTQTPRHKVTEMGQEVTMRCQPILGHNTVFWYRQTMMQGLELLAYFRNRAPLDDSGMPKDRFSAEMPDATLATLKIQPSEPRDSAVYFCASGNRVNTGELFFGEGSRLTVL.

The V and J genes are TRBV19 and TRBJ2-5; D is possibly TRBD1 or TRBD2 (5 bases each). The V gene's germline CDR1 is LNHDA and CDR2 SQIVND (reference sequence). The V end was cut by 2 bases, the J end by 4 bases, with 14 bases between. The CDR3 consists of 15 residues. The CDR3 bases are TGTGCCAGTAGTATAATCCTCATTGGGGGAGAGACCCAGTACTTC. Translated: CASSIILIGGETQYF.

V and J are TRBV5-6 and TRBJ2-1; 14 bases map to TRBD2. This CDR3 region has 16 residues. The germline V gene encodes CDR1 SGHDT and CDR2 YYEEEE. Trimming removed 4 bases from V and 8 bases from J; junction bases left unmatched: 8. CDR3 amino acids: CASSLRGLAGGDEQFF. For the CDR3, the DNA is TGTGCCAGCAGCCTCCGAGGACTAGCGGGAGGAGATGAGCAGTTCTTC.